The clone carrying this TCR beta chain was found a few times. Other DNA sequences of this sample code for an identical CDR3. This sample was taken from a study of tissue T cells after allogeneic stem cell transplantation. Clones were sequenced by immunoSEQ multiplex PCR, and TCRdb holds only the in-frame ones, with some missing. The sample holds under 30,000 clones, about 73% seen once. The CDR3 totals 13 residues. Per germline, CDR1 SGHAT and CDR2 FQNNGV. V lost 1 base and J 4 bases, leaving 6 bases between the germline ends. V and J are TRBV11-2 and TRBJ2-3, with D unclear. This specimen consisted of tissue from the ileum, obtained at autopsy. This clonotype originated in a female donor over 55 with lung cancer. The CDR3 DNA sequence: TGTGCCAGCAGCTTAGTAGTGGCAGATACGCAGTATTTT. Its protein product is CASSLVVADTQYF. The complete variable domain, with remaining parts taken from reference TRBV11-2 and TRBJ2-3, reads EAGVAQSPRYKIIEKRQSVAFWCNPISGHATLYWYQQILGQGPKLLIQFQNNGVVDDSQLPKDRFSAERLKGVDSTLKIQPAKLEDSAVYLCASSLVVADTQYFGPGTRLTVL.